Listed here are 32 T cell receptor beta chains from one sample, sequenced in a study of vaccination and CD4 T cells after COVID-19. The Oncomine TCR Beta short-read assay was what sequenced the DNA obtained from cultured CD4+ T cells. MiXCR, run by TCRdb on the PCR reads, gives a single entry per CDR3 protein. The sample lists roughly 7,000 distinct CDR3 sequences, around 38% seen once, with about two fifths in the top ten. Described treatment: approximately nine-day PBMC culture with coronavirus spike peptide pools or control peptides (ViraFEST assay). The unexposed donor provided CD4+ T cells, which were taken before the COVID-19 pandemic (2011-2018). These TCRs are of unknown antigen specificity. Material for sequencing was CD4+ T cells from blood, cultured in vitro. These receptors all stem from a human donor in good health.

The chain recombines TRBV4-1 with TRBJ2-5, with D possibly matching TRBD2 (5 bases). V lost 4 bases, J lost 5 bases, and 14 bases lay in between. Per germline, CDR1 MGHRA and CDR2 YSYEKL. This CDR3 contains 14 residues. The CDR3 loop reads CASSLTSREETQYF. The CDR3, as DNA: TGCGCCAGCAGCCTAACTAGTCGAGAGGAGACCCAGTACTTC.

The V call is TRBV20-1, the J call TRBJ2-5; TRBD2 aligns across 13 bases. After removal of 5 bases from V and 2 bases from J, the junction contained 11 bases not matched to a gene. Germline V gene lookup returns CDR1 DFQATT and CDR2 SNEGSKA (reference sequence). CDR3 length: 17 residues. The CDR3 nucleotides read TGCAGTGCTCCCAGACTAGCGGGGGGCTTTTTTCAAGAGACCCAGTACTTC. This gives the protein CSAPRLAGGFFQETQYF.

V is TRBV2 and J is TRBJ1-2; D might be TRBD1 (5 bases). V was clipped by 6 bases and J by 1 base, with 12 bases between them. This CDR3 has 14 amino acids. The V gene's germline CDR1 is SNHLY and CDR2 FYNNEI. This chain's CDR3 is CASRPGLGNYGYTF. CDR3 in DNA: TGTGCCAGCAGACCGGGACTGGGTAACTATGGCTACACCTTC.

This chain connects TRBV7-2 to TRBJ2-1; no clear D. The CDR3 totals 11 residues. In germline, CDR1 is SGHTA, CDR2 FQGNSA. The ends were cut back, 3 bases at V and 10 bases at J, with 7 bases in the middle. CDR3 nucleotides: TGTGCCAGCAGCTTGAGATGGGAGCAGTTCTTC. This gives the protein CASSLRWEQFF. The full variable domain, completed using reference TRBV7-2 and TRBJ2-1, is GAGVSQSPSNKVTEKGKDVELRCDPISGHTALYWYRQSLGQGLEFLIYFQGNSAPDKSGLPSDRFSAERTGGSVSTLTIQRTQQEDSAVYLCASSLRWEQFFGPGTRLTVL.

This clonotype was recorded once. V is TRBV5-1 and J is TRBJ2-7, with 13 nucleotides matching TRBD2. This CDR3 is 16 amino acids long. V lost 4 bases to trimming and J lost 2 bases; unmatched junction nucleotides: 6. Germline-derived CDR1 and CDR2 are SGHRS and YFSETQ. CDR3 amino acids: CASSRGLAGPPYEQYF. For the CDR3, the DNA is TGCGCCAGCAGCCGGGGACTAGCGGGACCACCCTACGAGCAGTACTTC.

Turning to this clonotype: A much larger clone is a single base away; this may be a read error. The V call is TRBV6-1, the J call TRBJ2-5, with D perhaps TRBD2 (6 bases). Germline loops: CDR1 MNHNS, CDR2 SASEGT. The V end lost 6 bases, the J end lost 7 bases, and 18 bases lay between the germline ends. The CDR3 is 14 residues long. The CDR3 DNA sequence: TGTGCCAGCAGACGGGACCAAAGGGGAGGGACCCAGTACTTC. It translates to CASRRDQRGGTQYF.

The V and J genes are TRBV6-1 and TRBJ2-2, with 11 bases matching TRBD2. The CDR3 spans 16 residues. The germline CDR1 and CDR2 sequences are MNHNS and SASEGT. The V segment lost 6 bases and the J segment 5 bases; nucleotides outside the gene matches: 8. The CDR3 DNA reads TGTGCCAGCAGGTCGTCTAGCGGGAGGTCGACCGGGGAGCTGTTTTTT. It encodes CASRSSSGRSTGELFF.

The chain joins TRBV30 to TRBJ1-2; 9 bases match TRBD1. CDR3 size: 14 residues. Germline V gene lookup returns CDR1 GTSNPN and CDR2 SVGIG (reference sequence). In nucleotides, the CDR3 is TGTGCTGGGACAGGGTTCCAGGCTAACTATGGCTACACCTTC. The encoded protein is CAGTGFQANYGYTF.

The CDR3 DNA reads as TGTGCCAGCAGCTCCAGCACAGATACGCAGTATTTT. It yields the protein CASSSSTDTQYF. The chain recombines TRBV7-2 with TRBJ2-3; D is unclear. CDR1 and CDR2 from the germline V gene are SGHTA and FQGNSA. V lost 4 bases and J 0 bases, leaving 2 bases between the germline ends. The CDR3 sequence is 12 residues long.

V gene TRBV9 combines with J gene TRBJ1-2; 7 positions agree with TRBD1. Trimming took 3 bases from V and 2 from J; bases not matched to a gene: 10. Germline V CDR1 and CDR2: SGDLS, YYNGEE. This CDR3 spans 16 amino acids. CDR3 in amino acids: CASSAFDRVGNYGYTF. CDR3 in DNA: TGTGCCAGCAGCGCCTTTGACAGGGTGGGGAACTATGGCTACACCTTC.

V gene TRBV30 combines with J gene TRBJ2-2; D gene ambiguous. The V gene's germline CDR1 is GTSNPN and CDR2 SVGIG (reference sequence). Trimming left V 0 bases short and J 3 bases short, with 2 bases between. This CDR3 is built from 12 residues. CDR3 in amino acids: CAWSVDTGELFF. CDR3 in DNA: TGTGCCTGGAGTGTGGACACCGGGGAGCTGTTTTTT. The complete variable domain, with remaining parts taken from reference TRBV30 and TRBJ2-2, reads SQTIHQWPATLVQPVGSPLSLECTVEGTSNPNLYWYRQAAGRGLQLLFYSVGIGQISSEVPQNLSASRPQDRQFILSSKKLLLSDSGFYLCAWSVDTGELFFGEGSRLTVL.

This clonotype turned up a few times. V gene TRBV2 combines with J gene TRBJ1-1, with 8 positions matching TRBD1. Germline values: CDR1 SNHLY, CDR2 FYNNEI. V lost 1 base, J lost 3 bases, and 7 bases stayed unmatched. This CDR3 contains 16 residues. This CDR3 reads CASSEGQGAWDTEAFF. In DNA, the CDR3 is TGTGCCAGCAGTGAAGGGCAGGGGGCTTGGGACACTGAAGCTTTCTTT. The full variable domain, in which reference TRBV2 and TRBJ1-1 provide the parts outside the CDR3, is EPEVTQTPSHQVTQMGQEVILRCVPISNHLYFYWYRQILGQKVEFLVSFYNNEISEKSEIFDDQFSVERPDGSNFTLKIRSTKLEDSAMYFCASSEGQGAWDTEAFFGQGTRLTVV.

This clonotype was counted only a few times. This chain joins TRBV25-1 and TRBJ1-1; D is possibly TRBD1 (5 bases). The germline V gene encodes CDR1 MGHDK and CDR2 SYGVNS. Between the trimmed V and J ends, which lost 4 bases and 4 bases, there was a span of 10 bases. The CDR3 has 13 residues. The CDR3 DNA reads TGTGCCAGCAGTGCCGGACACCTCACTGAAGCTTTCTTT. It specifies CASSAGHLTEAFF.

The chain uses TRBV10-3 and TRBJ2-5; no definite D call. In germline, CDR1 is ENHRY, CDR2 SYGVKD. The CDR3 runs to 13 residues. V gave up 7 bases and J gave up 2 bases, with 11 bases separating them. In DNA, the CDR3 is TGTGCCATCACCAGGACGCCTCAAGAGACCCAGTACTTC. Translation: CAITRTPQETQYF.

This chain connects TRBV5-6 to TRBJ1-1, with a possible D match to TRBD1 (5 bases). From germline, CDR1 is SGHDT and CDR2 YYEEEE. CDR3 length: 13 amino acids. The V end lost 0 bases, the J end lost 5 bases, and 8 bases lay between the germline ends. The CDR3 region has the DNA TGTGCCAGCAGCTTGGATAGGACAACTGAAGCTTTCTTT. This gives the protein CASSLDRTTEAFF.

The chain couples TRBV5-1 to TRBJ2-3, with no clear D. The CDR3 contains 15 residues. Germline V lookup: CDR1 SGHRS, CDR2 YFSETQ. Trimming removed 0 bases from V and 1 base from J, with 9 bases in between. The CDR3 here is CASSLVGSGTDTQYF. For the CDR3, the DNA is TGCGCCAGCAGCTTGGTAGGGTCGGGCACAGATACGCAGTATTTT.

The chain recombines TRBV9 with TRBJ1-1; 11 bases match TRBD1. V was clipped by 3 bases and J by 4 bases; unmatched bases: 5. CDR1 and CDR2 from the germline V gene are SGDLS and YYNGEE. This CDR3 has 15 amino acids. Here the CDR3 reads CASSAAGTGGTEAFF. In nucleotides, the CDR3 is TGTGCCAGCAGCGCCGCCGGGACAGGGGGCACTGAAGCTTTCTTT.

The rearrangement links TRBV19 to TRBJ2-3; D is tentatively TRBD1 or TRBD2 (5 bases each). CDR3 length: 16 residues. V was shortened by 1 base and J by 2 bases, with 13 bases between the two germline ends. The germline V gene encodes CDR1 LNHDA and CDR2 SQIVND (reference sequence). In nucleotides, the CDR3 is TGTGCCAGTAGTATAGTCTGGGACCCGATCACAGATACGCAGTATTTT. This encodes CASSIVWDPITDTQYF.

On this clonotype itself: At one end, the junction sequence differs from germline, possibly due to a read error. This chain links TRBV15 with TRBJ2-7; 8 bases are a match to TRBD2. Germline V gene data show CDR1 as LNHNV and CDR2 as YYDKDF (reference sequence). This CDR3 is built from 16 residues. The CDR3 protein is CATSRETAGRAYERYF. CDR3 coding DNA: TGTGCCACCAGCAGAGAGACAGCCGGGAGGGCCTACGAGCGGTACTTC.

This clonotype has a handful of counts. The rearrangement uses TRBV20-1 and TRBJ2-3; 7 nucleotides agree with TRBD2. Trimming took 1 base from V and 0 from J; bases not matched to a gene: 4. Germline assignment: CDR1 DFQATT and CDR2 SNEGSKA (reference sequence). The CDR3 is 15 residues long. CDR3 amino acids: CSARAGSGSTDTQYF. CDR3 coding DNA: TGCAGTGCTAGAGCTGGTAGCGGGAGCACAGATACGCAGTATTTT.

On this clonotype itself: A read error may be the cause here, since a much bigger clone is one base away. The chain joins TRBV12-5 to TRBJ2-5; 8 nucleotides line up with TRBD1. After removal of 4 bases from V and 5 bases from J, the junction contained 15 bases not matched to a gene. The CDR3 is made up of 17 amino acids. Per germline, CDR1 LGHNT and CDR2 FRNRAP. As DNA, the CDR3 is TGTGCTAGTGGTTCCGCGCCGGGACAGGATATTAAGGAGACCCAGTACTTC. Protein: CASGSAPGQDIKETQYF.

The table lists this clonotype with a few counts. V is TRBV15 and J is TRBJ2-7; D ambiguous. The CDR3 loop spans 13 amino acids. Germline loops: CDR1 LNHNV, CDR2 YYDKDF (reference sequence). The germline V and J ends were trimmed by 1 base and 3 bases, with 7 bases remaining between them. CDR3 sequence: CATSRGQLYEQYF. The CDR3 DNA sequence: TGTGCCACCAGCAGAGGGCAGCTCTACGAGCAGTACTTC. Based on the CDR3 plus reference TRBV15 and TRBJ2-7, the full variable domain is DAMVIQNPRYQVTQFGKPVTLSCSQTLNHNVMYWYQQKSSQAPKLLFHYYDKDFNNEADTPDNFQSRRPNTSFCFLDIRSPGLGDTAMYLCATSRGQLYEQYFGPGTRLTVT.

This clonotype turned up a few times. V gene TRBV15 combines with J gene TRBJ2-5, with D possibly being TRBD2 (6 bases). Trimming cost V 5 bases and J 5 bases, with 15 bases left between them. From germline, CDR1 is LNHNV and CDR2 YYDKDF (reference sequence). This CDR3 has 14 amino acids. CDR3 in amino acids: CATSARLAGETQYF. The CDR3 bases are TGTGCCACCAGCGCCCGCCTGGCGGGGGAGACCCAGTACTTC. The variable domain in full, with the rest retrieved from reference TRBV15 and TRBJ2-5, is DAMVIQNPRYQVTQFGKPVTLSCSQTLNHNVMYWYQQKSSQAPKLLFHYYDKDFNNEADTPDNFQSRRPNTSFCFLDIRSPGLGDTAMYLCATSARLAGETQYFGPGTRLLVL.

This clonotype has just a few counts. V is TRBV20-1 and J is TRBJ2-7, with 7 bases identical to TRBD1. This CDR3 comprises 13 residues. Germline V gene data show CDR1 as DFQATT and CDR2 as SNEGSKA (reference sequence). Trimming took 4 bases from V and 2 from J; bases not matched to a gene: 5. The CDR3 spells CSAKSGGTYEQYF. The DNA for the CDR3 is TGCAGTGCTAAGTCAGGGGGAACCTACGAGCAGTACTTC.

This clonotype has a handful of counts. The chain joins TRBV7-9 to TRBJ1-4; tentative D call: TRBD1 (5 bases). Germline CDR1 is SEHNR and CDR2 is FQNEAQ (reference sequence). This CDR3 has 14 amino acids. Trimming left V 5 bases short and J 7 bases short, with 14 bases between. The CDR3 protein is CASSLSSGGEKLFF. The DNA of the CDR3 is TGTGCCAGCAGCCTAAGTTCTGGGGGTGAAAAACTGTTTTTT.

This clonotype was found a few times. The chain uses TRBV24-1 and TRBJ2-1, with D perhaps given as TRBD1 or TRBD2 (6 bases each). Germline-derived CDR1 and CDR2 are KGHDR and SFDVKD. CDR3 length equals 16 residues. V lost 4 bases to trimming and J lost 2 bases, with 14 bases between them. The CDR3 DNA sequence: TGTGCCACCAGTGAGACCGGGGGCCGCGCCTACAATGAGCAGTTCTTC. It codes for CATSETGGRAYNEQFF.

This clonotype was counted between two and nine times. The genes are TRBV7-8 and TRBJ1-5, with D tentatively TRBD1 (6 bases). The CDR3 extends over 16 amino acids. CDR1 and CDR2 (germline): SGHVS, FQNEAQ. V gave up 7 bases and J gave up 6 bases, with 22 bases separating them. CDR3 in amino acids: CASIQGTGGRGQPQHF. As DNA, the CDR3 is TGTGCCAGCATTCAAGGGACCGGGGGCAGAGGTCAGCCCCAGCATTTT. The whole variable domain, remainder taken from reference TRBV7-8 and TRBJ1-5, is GAGVSQSPRYKVAKRGQDVALRCDPISGHVSLFWYQQALGQGPEFLTYFQNEAQLDKSGLPSDRFFAERPEGSVSTLKIQRTQQEDSAVYLCASIQGTGGRGQPQHFGDGTRLSIL.

V usage is TRBV7-7 and J usage is TRBJ1-1, with no clear D. The V end was cut by 2 bases, the J end by 0 bases, with 4 bases between. CDR1 and CDR2 from the germline V gene are SSHAT and FNYEAQ (reference sequence). The CDR3 extends over 13 amino acids. The CDR3 nucleotides are TGTGCCAGCAGCTTATCTCTGAACACTGAAGCTTTCTTT. Protein product: CASSLSLNTEAFF.

The genes are TRBV10-2 and TRBJ2-3, with D unresolved. The V and J ends lost 11 bases and 3 bases respectively, with 12 bases between them. Germline-derived CDR1 and CDR2 are WSHSY and SAAADI. The CDR3 runs 12 residues. In nucleotides, the CDR3 is TGCGCCGTTACCCCTAGGACAGATACGCAGTATTTT. This sequence encodes CAVTPRTDTQYF.

This clonotype has just a few counts. This chain's CDR3 is CASSTALTGGNEKLFF. In nucleotides, the CDR3 is TGTGCCAGCAGCACCGCCCTGACAGGGGGGAATGAAAAACTGTTTTTT. This sequence joins TRBV6-1 and TRBJ1-4, with 9 bases matching TRBD1. CDR3 length: 16 residues. V dropped 6 bases and J dropped 5; count of bases not matched to a gene: 10. In germline, CDR1 is MNHNS, CDR2 SASEGT.

This clonotype was counted only a few times. V and J are TRBV6-1 and TRBJ2-3, with D maybe TRBD2 (5 bases). V dropped 3 bases and J dropped 5 bases, with 9 bases sitting between them. Germline CDR1 reads MNHNS; CDR2 reads SASEGT. This CDR3 region has 13 residues. The CDR3 DNA reads as TGTGCCAGCAGTGATGGGGAGAGAGATACGCAGTATTTT. This codes for CASSDGERDTQYF.

The chain is built from TRBV19 and TRBJ2-5; no definite D call. V was trimmed by 2 bases and J by 5 bases, leaving 3 bases between them. This CDR3 comprises 11 residues. Germline CDR1 LNHDA, CDR2 SQIVND (reference sequence). The CDR3 spells CASSIMETQYF. CDR3 nucleotides: TGTGCCAGTAGTATAATGGAGACCCAGTACTTC.